This TCR beta chain originates from a study of blood T cell repertoires in COVID-19. Two negative PCRs, clearance, or symptom resolution had been documented for recovered Cohort 3 donors. Germline CDR1 reads MDHEN; CDR2 reads SYDVKM. There are 14 residues in the CDR3. J lost 5 bases, V lost 4 bases, and 5 bases had no gene match. Assay used: immunoSEQ multiplex PCR; TCRdb lists only in-frame clones, some missing. The sample includes more than 200,000 clones, around nine tenths seen only once; the top ten take approximately 3.7%. The sequence was collected from a woman aged 25 to 39 who had recovered from COVID-19. V gene TRBV28 combines with J gene TRBJ1-5, with 7 bases fitting TRBD1. Input material: PBMCs or T cells enriched from blood (not recorded which). Written as DNA, the CDR3 is TGTGCCAGCAGTTCGACGACAGGGTATCAGCCCCAGCATTTT. This codes for CASSSTTGYQPQHF.